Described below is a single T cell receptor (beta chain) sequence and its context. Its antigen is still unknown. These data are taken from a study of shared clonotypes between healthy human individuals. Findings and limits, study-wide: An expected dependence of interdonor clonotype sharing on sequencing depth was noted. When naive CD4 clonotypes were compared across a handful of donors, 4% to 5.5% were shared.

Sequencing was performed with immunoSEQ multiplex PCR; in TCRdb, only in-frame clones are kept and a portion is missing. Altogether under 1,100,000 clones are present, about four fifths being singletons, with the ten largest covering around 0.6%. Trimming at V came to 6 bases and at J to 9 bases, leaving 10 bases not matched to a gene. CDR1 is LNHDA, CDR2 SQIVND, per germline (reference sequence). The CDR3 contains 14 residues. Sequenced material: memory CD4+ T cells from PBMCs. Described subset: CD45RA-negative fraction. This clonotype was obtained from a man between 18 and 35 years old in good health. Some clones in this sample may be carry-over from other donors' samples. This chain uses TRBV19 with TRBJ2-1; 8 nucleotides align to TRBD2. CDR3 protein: CASRTKSGRSEQFF. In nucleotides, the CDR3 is TGTGCCAGTAGAACTAAAAGCGGGAGAAGTGAGCAGTTCTTC.